A selection of T cell receptor beta chains follows, all from one sample in a study of identical twins. TCRdb fed the 5' RACE reads into MiXCR, producing one record per CDR3 protein. The data contain about 700,000 distinct CDR3 sequences, around 8.6% of them singletons. These records were also assigned to another study, of yellow fever vaccine responses in identical twins.

The sequencing sample was made of PBMCs. The receptors were gathered from a woman younger than 30 in good health. CDR3s include the opening cysteine and the closing phenylalanine or tryptophan. A D gene is named only where the DNA matches it firmly. The size of a clone is reported for some rows only, either as once, few or many, or as a class for expanded clones.

D,size,V,J,CDR3,DNA
.,few,TRBV6-2/TRBV6-3,TRBJ2-5,CASSPPVRKETQYF,TGTGCCAGCAGTCCCCCCGTCAGGAAAGAGACCCAGTACTTC
TRBD1,few,TRBV10-3,TRBJ2-3,CAISEARTGLTDTQYF,TGTGCCATCAGTGAGGCTAGGACAGGTCTAACAGATACGCAGTATTTT
TRBD2,.,TRBV20-1,TRBJ2-3,CSAAGGRAGVPPDTQYF,TGCAGTGCTGCCGGGGGAAGAGCGGGAGTACCCCCAGATACGCAGTATTTT
.,.,TRBV6-6,TRBJ2-7,CASSYSRVREQYF,TGTGCCAGCAGTTACTCCCGGGTTAGGGAGCAGTACTTC
.,.,TRBV3-1,TRBJ1-6,CASSQDWTYNSPLHF,TGTGCCAGCAGCCAAGATTGGACCTATAATTCACCCCTCCACTTT
TRBD1,few,TRBV12-3/TRBV12-4,TRBJ1-1,CASSHRGDTEAFF,TGTGCCAGCAGTCACAGGGGGGACACTGAAGCTTTCTTT
.,.,TRBV7-3,TRBJ2-1,CASSYVTGTHNEQFF,TGTGCCAGCAGCTACGTTACGGGTACCCACAATGAGCAGTTCTTC
.,.,TRBV11-2,TRBJ1-1,CASSVGVRAFF,TGTGCCAGCAGTGTAGGGGTCAGGGCTTTCTTT
TRBD1,few,TRBV28,TRBJ2-7,CASTGDREGFNEQYF,TGTGCCAGCACCGGAGACAGGGAAGGCTTCAACGAGCAGTACTTC
TRBD1,many,TRBV12-3/TRBV12-4,TRBJ1-6,CASSSSGGGSPLHF,TGTGCCAGCAGTTCGTCAGGGGGTGGATCACCCCTCCACTTT
.,.,TRBV18,TRBJ2-5,CASSPPADRQETQYF,TGTGCCAGCTCACCACCGGCGGACAGACAAGAGACCCAGTACTTC
.,few,TRBV7-2,TRBJ1-1,CASSLALPITEAFF,TGTGCCAGCAGCTTAGCCCTCCCGATCACTGAAGCTTTCTTT
.,.,TRBV27,TRBJ2-6,CASRSPQSGANVLTF,TGTGCCAGCAGGAGCCCTCAGTCTGGGGCCAACGTCCTGACTTTC